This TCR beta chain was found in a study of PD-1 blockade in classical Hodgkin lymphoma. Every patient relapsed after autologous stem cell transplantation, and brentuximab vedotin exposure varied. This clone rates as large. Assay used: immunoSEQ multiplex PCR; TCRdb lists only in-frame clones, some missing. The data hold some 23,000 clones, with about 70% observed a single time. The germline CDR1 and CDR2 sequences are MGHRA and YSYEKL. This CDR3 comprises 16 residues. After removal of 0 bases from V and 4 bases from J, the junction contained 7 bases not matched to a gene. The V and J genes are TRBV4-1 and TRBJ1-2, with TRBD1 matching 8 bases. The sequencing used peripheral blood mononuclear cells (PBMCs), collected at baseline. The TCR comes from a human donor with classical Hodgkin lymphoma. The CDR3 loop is CASSQDGQGDSYGYTF. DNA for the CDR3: TGCGCCAGCAGCCAAGACGGACAGGGTGATAGCTATGGCTACACCTTC.